The TCR beta chain described here comes from a study of cytomegalovirus exposure and HLA in healthy donors. Primers included in the PCR were 60 Vbeta and 13 Jbeta primers. Sequencing was performed with immunoSEQ multiplex PCR; in TCRdb, only in-frame clones are kept and a portion is missing. The table shows approximately 200,000 clones, with approximately 79% occurring only once. The CDR3 is made up of 11 amino acids. Trimming cost V 6 bases and J 6 bases, with 8 bases left between them. Germline CDR1 SNHLY, CDR2 FYNNEI. Source material: PBMCs. The rearrangement uses TRBV2 and TRBJ1-2; TRBD1 is a possible D gene (5 bases). The TCR sequence derives from a woman aged 25 to 45 in good health and CMV-seropositive. CDR3: CASRTVDGYTF. DNA for the CDR3: TGTGCCAGCAGGACAGTGGATGGCTACACCTTC. Combining the CDR3 with reference TRBV2 and TRBJ1-2 gives the whole variable domain EPEVTQTPSHQVTQMGQEVILRCVPISNHLYFYWYRQILGQKVEFLVSFYNNEISEKSEIFDDQFSVERPDGSNFTLKIRSTKLEDSAMYFCASRTVDGYTFGSGTRLTVV.